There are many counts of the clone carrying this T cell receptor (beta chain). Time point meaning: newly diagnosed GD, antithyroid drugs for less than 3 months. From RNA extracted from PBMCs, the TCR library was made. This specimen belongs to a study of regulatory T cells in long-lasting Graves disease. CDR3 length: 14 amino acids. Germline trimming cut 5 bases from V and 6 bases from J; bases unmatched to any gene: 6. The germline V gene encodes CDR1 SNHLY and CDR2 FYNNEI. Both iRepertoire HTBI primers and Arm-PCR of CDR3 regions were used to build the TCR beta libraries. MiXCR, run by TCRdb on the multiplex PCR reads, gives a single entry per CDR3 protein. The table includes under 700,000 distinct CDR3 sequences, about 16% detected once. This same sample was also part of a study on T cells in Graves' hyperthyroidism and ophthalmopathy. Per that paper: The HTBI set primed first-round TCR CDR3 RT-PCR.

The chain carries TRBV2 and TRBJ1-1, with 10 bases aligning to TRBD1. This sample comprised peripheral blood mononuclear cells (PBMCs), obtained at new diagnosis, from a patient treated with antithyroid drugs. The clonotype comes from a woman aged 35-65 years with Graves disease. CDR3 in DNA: TGTGCCAGCAGTCACACGGACAGGGGGTCTGAAGCTTTCTTT. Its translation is CASSHTDRGSEAFF.